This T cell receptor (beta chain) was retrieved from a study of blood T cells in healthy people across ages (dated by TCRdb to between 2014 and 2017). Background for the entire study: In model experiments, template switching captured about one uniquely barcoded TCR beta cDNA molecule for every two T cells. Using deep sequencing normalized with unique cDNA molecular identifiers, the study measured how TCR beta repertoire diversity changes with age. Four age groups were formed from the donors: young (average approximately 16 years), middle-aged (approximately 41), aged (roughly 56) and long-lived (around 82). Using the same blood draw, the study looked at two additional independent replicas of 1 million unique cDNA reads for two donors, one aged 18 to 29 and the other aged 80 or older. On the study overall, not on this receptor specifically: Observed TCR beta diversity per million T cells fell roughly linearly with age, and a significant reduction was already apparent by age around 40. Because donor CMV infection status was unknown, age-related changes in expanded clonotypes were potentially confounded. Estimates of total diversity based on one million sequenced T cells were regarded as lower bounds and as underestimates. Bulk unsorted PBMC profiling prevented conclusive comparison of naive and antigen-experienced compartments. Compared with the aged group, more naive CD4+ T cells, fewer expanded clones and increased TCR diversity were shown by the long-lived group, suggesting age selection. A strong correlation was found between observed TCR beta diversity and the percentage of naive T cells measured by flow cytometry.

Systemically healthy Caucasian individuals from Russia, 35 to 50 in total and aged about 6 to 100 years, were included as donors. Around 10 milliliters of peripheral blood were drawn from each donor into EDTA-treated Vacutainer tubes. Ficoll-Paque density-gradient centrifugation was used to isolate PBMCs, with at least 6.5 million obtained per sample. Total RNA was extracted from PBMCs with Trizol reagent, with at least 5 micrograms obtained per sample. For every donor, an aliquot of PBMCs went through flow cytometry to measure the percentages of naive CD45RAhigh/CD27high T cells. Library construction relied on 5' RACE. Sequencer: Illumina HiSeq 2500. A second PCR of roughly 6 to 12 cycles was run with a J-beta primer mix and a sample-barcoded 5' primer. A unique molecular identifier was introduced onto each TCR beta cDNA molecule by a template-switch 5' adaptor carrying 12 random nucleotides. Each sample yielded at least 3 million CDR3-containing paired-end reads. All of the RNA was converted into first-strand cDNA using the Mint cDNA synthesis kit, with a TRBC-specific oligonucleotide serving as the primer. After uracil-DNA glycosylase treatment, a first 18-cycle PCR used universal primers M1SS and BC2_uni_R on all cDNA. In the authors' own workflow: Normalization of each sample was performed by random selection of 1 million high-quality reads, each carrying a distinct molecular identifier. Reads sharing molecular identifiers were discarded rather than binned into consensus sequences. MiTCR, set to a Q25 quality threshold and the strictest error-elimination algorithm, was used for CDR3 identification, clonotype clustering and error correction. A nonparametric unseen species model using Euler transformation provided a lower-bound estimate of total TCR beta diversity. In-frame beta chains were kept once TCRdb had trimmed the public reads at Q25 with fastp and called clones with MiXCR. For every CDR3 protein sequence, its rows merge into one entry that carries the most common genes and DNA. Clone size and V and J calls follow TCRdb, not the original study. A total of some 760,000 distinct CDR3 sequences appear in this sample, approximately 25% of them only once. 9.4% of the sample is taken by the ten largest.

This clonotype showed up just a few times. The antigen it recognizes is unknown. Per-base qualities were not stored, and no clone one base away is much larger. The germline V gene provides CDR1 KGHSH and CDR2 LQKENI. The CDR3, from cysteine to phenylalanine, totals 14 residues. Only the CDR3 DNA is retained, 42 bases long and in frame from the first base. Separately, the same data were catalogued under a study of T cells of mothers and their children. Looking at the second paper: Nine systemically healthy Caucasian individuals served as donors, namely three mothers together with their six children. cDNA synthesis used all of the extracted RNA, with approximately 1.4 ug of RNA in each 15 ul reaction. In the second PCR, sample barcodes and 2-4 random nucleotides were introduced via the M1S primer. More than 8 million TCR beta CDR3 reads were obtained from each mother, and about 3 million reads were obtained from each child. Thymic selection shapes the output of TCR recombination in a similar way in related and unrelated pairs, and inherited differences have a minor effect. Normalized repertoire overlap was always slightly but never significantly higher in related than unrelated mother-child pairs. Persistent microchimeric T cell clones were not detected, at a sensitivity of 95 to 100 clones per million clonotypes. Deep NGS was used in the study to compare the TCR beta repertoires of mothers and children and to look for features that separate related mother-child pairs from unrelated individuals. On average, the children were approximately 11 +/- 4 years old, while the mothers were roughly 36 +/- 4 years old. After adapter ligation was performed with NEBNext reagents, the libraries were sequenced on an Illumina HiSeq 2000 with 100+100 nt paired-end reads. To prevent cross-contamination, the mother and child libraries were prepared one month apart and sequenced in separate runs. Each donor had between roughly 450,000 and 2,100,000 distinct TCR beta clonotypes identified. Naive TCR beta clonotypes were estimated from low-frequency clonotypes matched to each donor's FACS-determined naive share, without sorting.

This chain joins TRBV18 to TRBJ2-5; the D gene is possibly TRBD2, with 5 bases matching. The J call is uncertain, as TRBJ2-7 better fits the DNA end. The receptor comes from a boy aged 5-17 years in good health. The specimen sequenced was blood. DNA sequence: TGTGCCAGCTCACTACCCTGGACTTCGGACGAGCAGTACTTC. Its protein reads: CASSLPWTSDEQYF.